Listed here are 12 T cell receptor beta chains from one sample, sequenced in a study of identical twins. TCRdb ran MiXCR on the 5' RACE reads and lists one entry per CDR3 protein. The table lists about 1.7 million distinct CDR3 sequences, less than 35% of them singletons. The specimen sequenced was cord blood. Receptor source: a newborn girl in good health.

This clonotype was detected a few times. The CDR3 loop is CASSSATGGTDTQYF. The CDR3 nucleotides are TGTGCCAGCAGTTCGGCGACAGGGGGCACAGATACGCAGTATTTT. The rearrangement uses TRBV28 and TRBJ2-3, with 8 bases matching TRBD1. The CDR3 length is 15 residues. V lost 4 bases, J lost 1 base, and 4 bases stayed unmatched. Looked up from germline, CDR1 is MDHEN and CDR2 is SYDVKM.

The chain recombines TRBV7-6 with TRBJ2-5; D possibly corresponds to TRBD1 (5 bases). TRBJ2-7 matches the DNA end more closely, so the J call is doubtful. From germline, CDR1 is SGHVS and CDR2 FNYEAQ. This CDR3 is built from 15 residues. The CDR3 sequence is CASSPIRQNSYEQYF. The CDR3 nucleotides read TGTGCCAGCAGCCCAATTAGACAGAACTCCTACGAGCAGTACTTC.

The CDR3 reads CASSVSAGGPADTQYF. The CDR3 DNA is TGTGCCAGCAGCGTCTCGGCGGGGGGGCCAGCAGATACGCAGTATTTT. The genes are TRBV9 and TRBJ2-3, with TRBD2 matching 9 bases. From germline, CDR1 is SGDLS and CDR2 YYNGEE. The trim removed 2 bases at V and 4 bases at J, leaving 8 bases unmatched. CDR3 size: 16 residues.

The chain combines TRBV12-3 or TRBV12-4 with TRBJ2-1; the D gene is possibly TRBD2 (8 bases). V was pared by 2 bases and J by 4 bases, with 21 bases between. This CDR3 is built from 18 residues. CDR3 nucleotide sequence: TGTGCCAGCAGTTTACACCCGGGAGGGGGCCGGAGGTACAATGAGCAGTTCTTC. Translating it yields CASSLHPGGGRRYNEQFF.

This clonotype was counted between two and nine times. The rearrangement links TRBV12-3 or TRBV12-4 to TRBJ1-3; D unclear. V gave up 5 bases and J gave up 0 bases, with 8 bases separating them. The CDR3 spans 14 residues. The CDR3 is CASSPRRSGNTIYF. In DNA, the CDR3 is TGTGCCAGCAGTCCCCGGCGCTCTGGAAACACCATATATTTT.

This clonotype has more than one count but fewer than ten. V and J are TRBV12-3 or TRBV12-4 and TRBJ2-7; D is possibly TRBD1 or TRBD2 (5 bases each). Trimming cost V 7 bases and J 2 bases, with 18 bases left between them. The CDR3 runs to 15 residues. CDR3 region: CASTSGTENPYEQYF. The CDR3 nucleotides read TGTGCCAGCACCTCCGGGACCGAGAATCCCTACGAGCAGTACTTC.

The V and J genes are TRBV27 and TRBJ1-4, with D perhaps TRBD1 (5 bases). Trimming took 1 base from V and 8 from J, leaving 14 bases between them. The germline gives CDR1 MNHEY, CDR2 SMNVEV (reference sequence). CDR3 length: 15 residues. The CDR3 loop reads CASSLWGRAGEKLFF. Written as DNA, the CDR3 is TGTGCCAGCAGTTTATGGGGCAGGGCGGGGGAAAAACTGTTTTTT.

V is TRBV29-1 and J is TRBJ1-1; the D is unclear. CDR3 length: 13 residues. Trimming pared 3 bases from V and 0 bases from J, leaving 8 bases between. Germline CDR1 and CDR2: SQVTM and ANQGSEA. CDR3 sequence (DNA): TGCAGCGTTGAGAGGAACTTGAACACTGAAGCTTTCTTT. This encodes CSVERNLNTEAFF.

This chain uses TRBV20-1 with TRBJ1-4; no definite D call. Trimming took off 2 bases at V and 4 bases at J, with 11 bases between the two ends. The CDR3 is made up of 14 amino acids. The V gene's germline CDR1 is DFQATT and CDR2 SNEGSKA (reference sequence). CDR3 nucleotide sequence: TGCAGTGCTAGACGCGGGCCTTATAATGAAAAACTGTTTTTT. It specifies CSARRGPYNEKLFF.

The chain combines TRBV12-3 or TRBV12-4 with TRBJ2-7; D is unclear. Trimming removed 5 bases from V and 2 bases from J, with 13 bases in between. The CDR3 extends over 14 amino acids. CDR3 sequence reads: CASSTEVVPYEQYF. The CDR3 nucleotides read TGTGCCAGCAGTACAGAGGTAGTCCCCTACGAGCAGTACTTC.

In its sample, this clonotype was seen a few times. This sequence joins TRBV20-1 and TRBJ1-1, with D tentatively TRBD1 (6 bases). The germline CDR1 and CDR2 sequences are DFQATT and SNEGSKA (reference sequence). The CDR3 totals 11 residues. The CDR3 region has the DNA TGCCTAGACAGGACCTACACTGAAGCTTTCTTT. Protein sequence: CLDRTYTEAFF.

The chain uses TRBV20-1 and TRBJ2-7, with D unclear. From germline, CDR1 is DFQATT and CDR2 SNEGSKA (reference sequence). This CDR3 contains 12 residues. The V end was cut by 3 bases, the J end by 5 bases, with 11 bases between. The DNA for the CDR3 is TGCAGTGCTAGTTCCTCCAGGAACGAGCAGTACTTC. Residues: CSASSSRNEQYF.